The clone carrying this TCR beta chain was counted ten times or more. The antigen is undetermined. This CDR3 spans 11 amino acids. V was pared by 8 bases and J by 9 bases, with 11 bases between. Germline-derived CDR1 and CDR2 are MNHEY and SVGAGI. The entry originates in a study of T cells after yellow fever vaccination. Study results and caveats: Most primary-vaccination clones reappeared after the booster (approximately 95% CD4, around 88% CD8).

TCRdb re-derived calls from the 5' RACE reads in MiXCR, one entry per CDR3 protein. The data show 250,000 to 300,000 distinct CDR3 sequences, with roughly 4.8% seen just once and less than 3.5% held by the top ten. The genes are TRBV6-5 and TRBJ1-3; no definite D call. The sample here was CD4+ T cells sorted from PBMCs, taken on the day of the yellow fever booster vaccination. This clonotype was obtained from a man aged 18 to 30 who received the YFV17D yellow fever vaccine. CDR3 coding DNA: TGTGCCAGCTTCAGCGGACGCACCATATATTTT. Translation gives CASFSGRTIYF.